Given below is one TCR beta chain in context. CDR1 and CDR2 from the germline V gene are SGDLS and YYNGEE. Trimming cost V 4 bases and J 4 bases; bases outside gene matches: 16. The CDR3 runs 17 residues. Per the original data handling: Cell counts per sample came from amplifying reference gene primers. Produced via immunoSEQ multiplex PCR; TCRdb's table is partial and in-frame only. V, J and clone size were drawn from that table, and D and trimming were deduced from the DNA. The sample consists of over 130,000 clones, roughly 80% of them appearing once. The data were obtained in a study of blood T cell repertoires in COVID-19.

The chain joins TRBV9 to TRBJ1-2; 7 bases are a match to TRBD1. Sequencing was performed on peripheral blood. This sequence originates from a woman aged 45-60 years with active or convalescent COVID-19. This CDR3 reads CASSPRDRPSMAYGYTF. The CDR3 nucleotides read TGTGCCAGCAGCCCCCGGGACAGACCCTCCATGGCCTATGGCTACACCTTC.